This entry concerns a single T cell receptor (beta chain). What it recognizes is unknown. The record originates from a study of cytomegalovirus exposure and HLA in healthy donors. Study background: The Caucasian-associated ancestry cluster contained 81% of the roughly 370 genotyped donors.

Study-wide results and limits: Sequences of the TCR beta chain were said to predict the HLA-A and HLA-B alleles of most subjects accurately. A missense DCLRE1C variant was associated with V- and J-gene trimming of TCR beta chains in a later analysis, and an independent cohort replicated the association.

The study ran its PCR with 60 Vbeta and 13 Jbeta primers. Measured with immunoSEQ multiplex PCR; TCRdb has only the in-frame clones, and not every one. This table lists 200,000 or so clones. Deletions cut 0 bases from V and 8 bases from J, with 13 bases between. The CDR3 totals 14 residues. In germline, CDR1 is MNHNS, CDR2 SASEGT. This sequence joins TRBV6-1 and TRBJ1-1; D unresolved. The sample was PBMCs. The TCR was taken from a boy between 5 and 17 years old in good health and CMV-seronegative. In DNA form, the CDR3 reads TGTGCCAGCAGTGAAGCCCGGGGAGGTACCGAAGCTTTCTTT. Its protein is CASSEARGGTEAFF.